Listed below are T cell receptor beta chains from one sample, sequenced in a study of identical twins. A single record per CDR3 protein comes from TCRdb applying MiXCR to the 5' RACE reads. The sample lists around 530,000 distinct CDR3 sequences, about 15% occurring once. The sample also formed part of further work on yellow fever vaccine responses in identical twins.

The sample consisted of CD4+ T cells sorted from blood. These receptors originate from a young woman in good health. The CDR3 runs from the conserved cysteine through the conserved F or W. A D gene is named only where the DNA matches it firmly. Not all rows give a size; the values are once, few, many and, for expanded clones, a class.

J: TRBJ2-1; V: TRBV12-3/TRBV12-4; length: 11; D: NA; size: NA; DNA: TGTGCCAGCATGGGGGTGAATGAGCAGTTCTTC; CDR3: CASMGVNEQFF
J: TRBJ2-3; V: TRBV9; length: 20; D: NA; size: NA; DNA: TGTGCCAGCAGCGTCCAAACCCGGACGAGTGGCACCGCTAGCACAGATACGCAGTATTTT; CDR3: CASSVQTRTSGTASTDTQYF
J: TRBJ2-2; V: TRBV20-1; length: 15; D: NA; size: NA; DNA: TGCAGTGCTTTACAACCGGGACAAAACACCGGGGAGCTGTTTTTT; CDR3: CSALQPGQNTGELFF
J: TRBJ1-1; V: TRBV10-3; length: 14; D: NA; size: NA; DNA: TGTGCCATCAGTATAGCACTCATGGGCACTGAAGCTTTCTTT; CDR3: CAISIALMGTEAFF
J: TRBJ2-5; V: TRBV20-1; length: 10; D: NA; size: NA; DNA: TGCAGTGCTAGTATCCGGACCCAGTACTTC; CDR3: CSASIRTQYF
J: TRBJ2-5; V: TRBV2; length: 12; D: TRBD1; size: NA; DNA: TGTGCCAGGTCGGGACAGACGAAGACCCAGTACTTC; CDR3: CARSGQTKTQYF
J: TRBJ2-1; V: TRBV12-3/TRBV12-4; length: 12; D: NA; size: NA; DNA: TGTGCCAGCACCGGAACCTACAATGAGCAGTTCTTC; CDR3: CASTGTYNEQFF
J: TRBJ2-1; V: TRBV4-1; length: 16; D: TRBD2; size: few; DNA: TGCGCCAGCAGCCAATATTGGACTAGCGTTGACAATGAGCAGTTCTTC; CDR3: CASSQYWTSVDNEQFF
J: TRBJ2-5; V: TRBV15; length: 15; D: TRBD2; size: few; DNA: TGTGCCACCAGCAGAGGGGCGGGAGAGGTAAAGACCCAGTACTTC; CDR3: CATSRGAGEVKTQYF
J: TRBJ2-3; V: TRBV12-3/TRBV12-4; length: 19; D: NA; size: NA; DNA: TGTGCCAGCTGTTTAGGAAGTTACCTTTTGGGATCTAGCACAGATACGCAGTATTTT; CDR3: CASCLGSYLLGSSTDTQYF
J: TRBJ2-3; V: TRBV11-2; length: 18; D: NA; size: few; DNA: TGTGCCAGCAGCTTAATCTTTCCCTTAGGAACTAGCACAGATACGCAGTATTTT; CDR3: CASSLIFPLGTSTDTQYF
J: TRBJ2-1; V: TRBV24-1; length: 18; D: NA; size: few; DNA: TGTGCCACCAGTGATTTGACGACGGACTCTGGATCCTACAATGAGCAGTTCTTC; CDR3: CATSDLTTDSGSYNEQFF
J: TRBJ1-5; V: TRBV20-1; length: 14; D: TRBD1; size: many; DNA: TGCAGTGCCCAGACAGGGCAGCACAATCAGCCCCAGCATTTT; CDR3: CSAQTGQHNQPQHF
J: TRBJ2-1; V: TRBV5-6; length: 17; D: TRBD2; size: many; DNA: TGTGCCAGCAGTTATACAGCGGGGGGTACCTCCTACAATGAGCAGTTCTTC; CDR3: CASSYTAGGTSYNEQFF
J: TRBJ2-3; V: TRBV5-1; length: 15; D: NA; size: NA; DNA: TGCGCCAGCAGCTTGGTGGGGGCGTTCGCAGATACGCAGTATTTT; CDR3: CASSLVGAFADTQYF
J: TRBJ1-1; V: TRBV20-1; length: 15; D: NA; size: few; DNA: TGCAGTGCGAGAGGGGCGCCTCTTATGAACACTGAAGCTTTCTTT; CDR3: CSARGAPLMNTEAFF
J: TRBJ1-2; V: TRBV2; length: 14; D: NA; size: NA; DNA: TGTGCCAGCTCAACATCGACGGACCTCTATGGCTACACCTTC; CDR3: CASSTSTDLYGYTF
J: TRBJ2-7; V: TRBV4-2; length: 16; D: TRBD2; size: NA; DNA: TGTGCCAGCAGCCAAGCCAGGACTAGCGGGAGCTACGAGCAGTACTTC; CDR3: CASSQARTSGSYEQYF
J: TRBJ2-4; V: TRBV20-1; length: 14; D: TRBD1; size: few; DNA: TGCAGTGCTAGAGAGGGACAGGGGGGTGCCATTCAGTACTTC; CDR3: CSAREGQGGAIQYF
J: TRBJ2-3; V: TRBV6-2/TRBV6-3; length: 13; D: NA; size: few; DNA: TGTGCCAGCACCCAGTTCGCCACAGATACGCAGTATTTT; CDR3: CASTQFATDTQYF
J: TRBJ2-1; V: TRBV5-1; length: 19; D: TRBD1; size: NA; DNA: TGCGCCAGCAGCTTGGTGGTAATTTTAGGGGACAGGTCCGGCAATGAGCAGTTCTTC; CDR3: CASSLVVILGDRSGNEQFF
J: TRBJ2-2; V: TRBV6-5; length: 15; D: TRBD1; size: NA; DNA: TGTGCCAGCAGTTACGGGCCTACAGGGGCCGGGGAGCTGTTTTTT; CDR3: CASSYGPTGAGELFF
J: TRBJ1-2; V: TRBV20-1; length: 12; D: TRBD1; size: many; DNA: TGCAGTGTTCAGGGGGCGCGGTATGGCTACACCTTC; CDR3: CSVQGARYGYTF
J: TRBJ1-1; V: TRBV29-1; length: 12; D: NA; size: many; DNA: TGCAGCGTTGGGCAGGGGAACACTGAAGCTTTCTTT; CDR3: CSVGQGNTEAFF
J: TRBJ1-1; V: TRBV6-4; length: 15; D: NA; size: NA; DNA: TGTGCCAGCCGTCCCAGCGACAGGACGAACACTGAAGCTTTCTTT; CDR3: CASRPSDRTNTEAFF
J: TRBJ2-1; V: TRBV21-1; length: 22; D: NA; size: NA; DNA: TGTGCCAGTCCCGGGACCCAGGCGGCCCTACTAGCGGGAAAACTAGTCTCCAATGAGCAGTTCTTC; CDR3: CASPGTQAALLAGKLVSNEQFF
J: TRBJ2-1; V: TRBV24-1; length: 17; D: NA; size: few; DNA: TGTGCCACCCCTAAATCAAAGGGCCTCGTTCCCTACAATGAGCAGTTCTTC; CDR3: CATPKSKGLVPYNEQFF
J: TRBJ2-3; V: TRBV19; length: 15; D: TRBD1; size: few; DNA: TGTGCCAGTAGCCGGGGGGACAGGGGGACAGATACGCAGTATTTT; CDR3: CASSRGDRGTDTQYF
J: TRBJ2-5; V: TRBV20-1; length: 15; D: TRBD2; size: NA; DNA: TGCAGTGCTTTTCCAGGACTAGCGGGTAAAGAGACCCAGTACTTC; CDR3: CSAFPGLAGKETQYF
J: TRBJ2-1; V: TRBV20-1; length: 17; D: TRBD1; size: NA; DNA: TGCAGTCCCCAAAACAAGGTGGGGACAGGGGGTGTGAATGAGCAGTTCTTC; CDR3: CSPQNKVGTGGVNEQFF
J: TRBJ2-3; V: TRBV7-2; length: 16; D: TRBD2; size: few; DNA: TGTGCCAGCAGCCGACGGTCCGGGGGGGCCGGAGATACGCAGTATTTT; CDR3: CASSRRSGGAGDTQYF
J: TRBJ2-3; V: TRBV3-1; length: 17; D: TRBD2; size: NA; DNA: TGTGCCAGCAGCCAAGATTTTAGCGGGGGAACGACAGATACGCAGTATTTT; CDR3: CASSQDFSGGTTDTQYF
J: TRBJ1-5; V: TRBV12-3/TRBV12-4; length: 12; D: NA; size: many; DNA: TGTGCCAGCAGTTTGGTGCGTCAGCCCCAGCATTTT; CDR3: CASSLVRQPQHF
J: TRBJ2-2; V: TRBV5-1; length: 15; D: NA; size: NA; DNA: TGCGCCAGCTTACAGGAGGGGGCGAACACCGGGGAGCTGTTTTTT; CDR3: CASLQEGANTGELFF
J: TRBJ2-3; V: TRBV29-1; length: 15; D: TRBD2; size: NA; DNA: TGCAGCGTGGGGTATAGCGGGAGACCCACAGATACGCAGTATTTT; CDR3: CSVGYSGRPTDTQYF
J: TRBJ2-1; V: TRBV12-3/TRBV12-4; length: 15; D: NA; size: NA; DNA: TGTGCCAGCAGTTTCGGGGCCCTCTCCTACAATGAGCAGTTCTTC; CDR3: CASSFGALSYNEQFF
J: TRBJ2-7; V: TRBV5-1; length: 14; D: TRBD1; size: NA; DNA: TGCGCCAGCAGCATAATACAGGGGGAGTTTGAGCAGTACTTC; CDR3: CASSIIQGEFEQYF
J: TRBJ2-3; V: TRBV29-1; length: 14; D: NA; size: NA; DNA: TGCAGCGTTGATTCTGGACAGATCACAGATACGCAGTATTTT; CDR3: CSVDSGQITDTQYF
J: TRBJ1-1; V: TRBV7-9; length: 17; D: TRBD1; size: few; DNA: TGTGCCAGCAGCCCCCACCTCGCGGGACAGGGAATTCCTGAAGCTTTCTTT; CDR3: CASSPHLAGQGIPEAFF
J: TRBJ2-5; V: TRBV6-5; length: 16; D: TRBD2; size: few; DNA: TGTGCCAGCAGTTACTCGTCTAGCGGGTCCGCAGAGACCCAGTACTTC; CDR3: CASSYSSSGSAETQYF
J: TRBJ2-3; V: TRBV7-2; length: 14; D: NA; size: few; DNA: TGTGCCAGCAGCTTCGTGAGAAACACAGATACGCAGTATTTT; CDR3: CASSFVRNTDTQYF
J: TRBJ2-1; V: TRBV12-3/TRBV12-4; length: 14; D: TRBD1; size: many; DNA: TGTGCCAGCACCTGGGGGGACAGGGACAATGAGCAGTTCTTC; CDR3: CASTWGDRDNEQFF